Below are 10 T cell receptor beta chains sequenced from a single sample in a study of blood T cells in healthy people across ages. Together with a sample-barcoded 5' primer, a J-beta primer mix was included in a second PCR lasting roughly 6 to 12 cycles. One entry per CDR3 protein, called by TCRdb with MiXCR from the 5' RACE reads. In the table there are over 700,000 distinct CDR3 sequences, approximately 55% of which are singletons. The sequenced material came from blood. These receptors all stem from a man older than 75 in good health.

The J gene is TRBJ2-3, the V gene TRBV5-1; D is possibly TRBD1 (5 bases). Germline lookup yields CDR1 SGHRS and CDR2 YFSETQ. Trimming removed 0 bases at V and 2 bases at J, with 7 bases between. There are 14 residues in the CDR3. CDR3 in DNA: TGCGCCAGCAGCTTGGTGACAGTCACAGATACGCAGTATTTT. Its translation: CASSLVTVTDTQYF.

A few counts support this clonotype. This chain connects TRBV9 to TRBJ2-3, with D possibly TRBD2 on 5 matching bases. CDR3 length: 13 residues. From germline, CDR1 is SGDLS and CDR2 YYNGEE. With 4 bases removed from V and 9 bases from J, the gap between germline ends came to 15 bases. CDR3 in amino acids: CASSPTPGETQYF. Written as DNA, the CDR3 is TGTGCCAGCAGCCCCACTCCCGGGGAGACGCAGTATTTT.

The sample holds a few counts of this clonotype. V is TRBV21-1 and J is TRBJ2-7; the D call of TRBD1 is as the table states it, not checked on the DNA. TRBV21-1 corresponds to a pseudogene. The CDR3 runs to 13 residues. In nucleotides, the CDR3 is TGTGCCAGCTTCAAGATGGGGGGCGCGAAGCAGTACTTC. Protein product: CASFKMGGAKQYF.

This chain joins TRBV5-1 and TRBJ2-7; 8 bases line up with TRBD2. Germline V gene lookup returns CDR1 SGHRS and CDR2 YFSETQ. V lost 0 bases and J lost 6; bases outside the gene matches: 8. The CDR3 is 15 amino acids. CDR3 sequence (DNA): TGCGCCAGCAGCTTGGTAGGTAGCGGGATCAGCGAGCAGTACTTC. It translates to CASSLVGSGISEQYF.

Only one count was recorded for this clonotype. The V call is TRBV11-3, the J call TRBJ2-7; possibly TRBD1 or TRBD2 for D (5 bases each). Trimming left V 4 bases short and J 2 bases short, with 15 bases between. The CDR3 has 15 residues. The germline V gene has CDR1 SGHNT and CDR2 YENEEA. The CDR3: CASSSTGAGTYEQYF. In nucleotides, the CDR3 is TGTGCCAGCAGCTCGACCGGGGCAGGGACCTACGAGCAGTACTTC.

This CDR3 is CASSLWGVTDDGYTF. CDR3 DNA: TGTGCCAGCAGTTTATGGGGGGTGACGGATGATGGCTACACCTTC. The genes are TRBV27 and TRBJ1-2; D possibly corresponds to TRBD1 (5 bases). The germline V gene encodes CDR1 MNHEY and CDR2 SMNVEV (reference sequence). The V gene lost 1 base and the J gene lost 6 bases, with 15 bases spanning the gap. This CDR3 is 15 amino acids long.

This rearrangement joins TRBV5-1 to TRBJ2-5; 8 positions match TRBD1. Germline values: CDR1 SGHRS, CDR2 YFSETQ. The CDR3 has 15 residues. Germline trimming cut 4 bases from V and 2 bases from J; bases unmatched to any gene: 7. The CDR3 DNA sequence: TGCGCCAGCAGCGGGGACAGGAGGGTACAAGAGACCCAGTACTTC. Translated: CASSGDRRVQETQYF. Variable domain in full (rest from reference TRBV5-1 and TRBJ2-5): KAGVTQTPRYLIKTRGQQVTLSCSPISGHRSVSWYQQTPGQGLQFLFEYFSETQRNKGNFPGRFSGRQFSNSRSEMNVSTLELGDSALYLCASSGDRRVQETQYFGPGTRLLVL.

This chain uses TRBV10-3 with TRBJ2-7, with a tentative D call TRBD1 (6 bases). Germline values: CDR1 ENHRY, CDR2 SYGVKD. V lost 6 bases and J lost 1, with 7 bases in between. The CDR3 is 12 amino acids. The CDR3 region is CAIRGQSYEQYF. In DNA, the CDR3 is TGTGCCATCAGGGGACAATCCTACGAGCAGTACTTC.

This clonotype was seen more than once but under ten times. The V gene is TRBV30, the J gene TRBJ1-2; tentative D call: TRBD1 (6 bases). The V end lost 0 bases, the J end lost 4 bases, and 15 bases lay between the germline ends. The CDR3 totals 15 residues. Germline V gene sequence: CDR1 GTSNPN, CDR2 SVGIG (reference sequence). For the CDR3, the DNA is TGTGCCTGGAGTGTACAGTCAGGGGTCTCCTATGGCTACACCTTC. It translates to CAWSVQSGVSYGYTF.

The J gene is TRBJ2-4, the V gene TRBV16; D gene uncertain. The J call could be wrong; TRBJ2-7 is a better fit for the DNA end. Germline V gene lookup returns CDR1 KGHSY and CDR2 FQNENV. The CDR3 extends over 15 amino acids. CDR3 in DNA: TGTGCCAGCAGCCCACCGGGCAGGCTAAGTGGCGAGCAGTACTTC. This codes for CASSPPGRLSGEQYF.